These T cell receptor beta chains were read from a single sample in a study of blood T cell repertoires in COVID-19. TCRdb keeps only in-frame clones here, not all; method: immunoSEQ multiplex PCR. The table shows fewer than 250,000 clones, with around 80% occurring only once. Source material: PBMCs or T cells enriched from blood (not recorded which). These receptor sequences come from a woman aged 40 to 55 with acute COVID-19. CDR3s include the opening cysteine and the closing phenylalanine or tryptophan. The order of the fields is CDR3 DNA, CDR3 protein, D gene, J gene, clone size, V gene. D genes are given only for firm matches. The size field is filled for only some rows; it gives once, few, many or a size class.

DNA: TGTGCCAGCGCCAGGAACGGGGGGCACCGGGGAGCTGTTTTT; CDR3: CASARNGGHRGAVF; D: .; J: TRBJ2-2; size: .; V: TRBV27
DNA: TGTGCCATCAGTGATCCGGTAGCGGGGGGGAGCACAGATACGCAGTATTTT; CDR3: CAISDPVAGGSTDTQYF; D: TRBD2; J: TRBJ2-3; size: .; V: TRBV10-3
DNA: TGTGCCAGCAGAGATACTAGCGGTGGAGAGACCCAGTACTTC; CDR3: CASRDTSGGETQYF; D: TRBD2; J: TRBJ2-5; size: .; V: TRBV28
DNA: TGTGCCAGCTTAGTGGGGCTCCTCTCTGGAAACACCATATATTTT; CDR3: CASLVGLLSGNTIYF; D: .; J: TRBJ1-3; size: few; V: TRBV28
DNA: TGTGCCAGCAGCCTCCGAGCAGCGGGAGTAATAGAGACCCAGTACTTC; CDR3: CASSLRAAGVIETQYF; D: TRBD2; J: TRBJ2-5; size: .; V: TRBV5-6
DNA: TGTGCCAGCAGCCCACTAGCGGGGACCTACGAGCAGTACTTC; CDR3: CASSPLAGTYEQYF; D: TRBD2; J: TRBJ2-7; size: .; V: TRBV3-1/TRBV3-2
DNA: TGTGCCATCAGGGGAGTTAGCGGGAGTGGGTACGAGCAGTACTTC; CDR3: CAIRGVSGSGYEQYF; D: TRBD2; J: TRBJ2-7; size: few; V: TRBV10-3
DNA: TGTGCCTGGAGTGTATCGGAGGGTCCCCAGTACTTC; CDR3: CAWSVSEGPQYF; D: .; J: TRBJ2-5; size: .; V: TRBV30
DNA: TGTGCCAGCAGCGTAGCTCGGGGGGCAAGGCGTGAAAAACTGTTTTTT; CDR3: CASSVARGARREKLFF; D: .; J: TRBJ1-4; size: once; V: TRBV9
DNA: TGTGCCAGTAGTAGCCGGGACTCTGGAAACACCATATATTTT; CDR3: CASSSRDSGNTIYF; D: .; J: TRBJ1-3; size: .; V: TRBV19
DNA: TGCGCCAGCAGCCAACAACTAGCGGGAGATGAGCAGTTCTTC; CDR3: CASSQQLAGDEQFF; D: TRBD2; J: TRBJ2-1; size: .; V: TRBV4-1
DNA: TGTGCCAGCAGCCGTCCGGGGGCCGGGGAGCTGTTTTTT; CDR3: CASSRPGAGELFF; D: .; J: TRBJ2-2; size: .; V: TRBV7-8
DNA: TGTGCCAGTAGTATATCAGGGGATATAGAAAAACTGTTTTTT; CDR3: CASSISGDIEKLFF; D: .; J: TRBJ1-4; size: .; V: TRBV19
DNA: TGCAGCGTTGCCCCGGGGGGGCCGTACAATGAGCAGTTCTTC; CDR3: CSVAPGGPYNEQFF; D: TRBD2; J: TRBJ2-1; size: .; V: TRBV29-1
DNA: TGCGCCAGCAGTGATTACGGGGGGAAGGATGAGCAGTTCTTC; CDR3: CASSDYGGKDEQFF; D: TRBD2; J: TRBJ2-1; size: .; V: TRBV10-2
DNA: TGTGCCAGCAGCTTAGGGCAGGGGGCCGGCGAGCAGTACTTC; CDR3: CASSLGQGAGEQYF; D: TRBD1; J: TRBJ2-7; size: .; V: TRBV11-1
DNA: TGTGCCAGCTCACCACAGGACAGGGACTGGGCACCCCTCCACTTT; CDR3: CASSPQDRDWAPLHF; D: TRBD1; J: TRBJ1-6; size: many; V: TRBV18
DNA: TGTGCCAGCAGCCGAAGGAGGTCTGGTGAAAAACTGTTTTTT; CDR3: CASSRRRSGEKLFF; D: .; J: TRBJ1-4; size: .; V: TRBV7-6
DNA: TGTGCCAGCAGTTACGGGTTGGGACAGGGAAATGAAAAACTGTTTTTT; CDR3: CASSYGLGQGNEKLFF; D: TRBD1; J: TRBJ1-4; size: .; V: TRBV6-5
DNA: TGTGCCAGCAGCTCCGGGACAGCCTATGGCTACACCTTC; CDR3: CASSSGTAYGYTF; D: TRBD1; J: TRBJ1-2; size: .; V: TRBV5-8
DNA: TGTGCCAGCAGCGACAGAACTAATTCACCCCTCCACTTT; CDR3: CASSDRTNSPLHF; D: .; J: TRBJ1-6; size: .; V: TRBV11-2
DNA: TGCGCCAGCAGCTCTCAGACTAGTATCCAAGAGACCCAGTACTTC; CDR3: CASSSQTSIQETQYF; D: .; J: TRBJ2-5; size: .; V: TRBV5-1
DNA: TGTGCCAGCATCCTCGGAGGGGTTAACACTGAAGCTTTCTTT; CDR3: CASILGGVNTEAFF; D: .; J: TRBJ1-1; size: .; V: TRBV28
DNA: TGCGCCAGCAGCACACTAGCGGGAGACTACAATGAGCAGTTCTTC; CDR3: CASSTLAGDYNEQFF; D: TRBD2; J: TRBJ2-1; size: .; V: TRBV4-1
DNA: TGTGCCAGTAGTCCCTTCCGACAGAGCAATCAGCCCCAGCATTTT; CDR3: CASSPFRQSNQPQHF; D: .; J: TRBJ1-5; size: few; V: TRBV19
DNA: TGTGCCAGCAGCCAAGGACTAGCGGGGGAGGTGGAGCAGTTCTTC; CDR3: CASSQGLAGEVEQFF; D: TRBD2; J: TRBJ2-1; size: .; V: TRBV11-3
DNA: TGCGCCAGCAGCCCGGACGGGGGAAATCAGCCCCAGCATTTT; CDR3: CASSPDGGNQPQHF; D: .; J: TRBJ1-5; size: few; V: TRBV5-1
DNA: TGTGCCAGCTTCGAAGTCGTAGGGGTTAGGGGCACTGAAGCTTTCTTT; CDR3: CASFEVVGVRGTEAFF; D: .; J: TRBJ1-1; size: .; V: TRBV28
DNA: TGTGCCAGCAGTTCCGGGGTTCTAGGCAATCAGCCCCAGCATTTT; CDR3: CASSSGVLGNQPQHF; D: .; J: TRBJ1-5; size: .; V: TRBV28
DNA: TGTGCCAGCAGTTTCATCGGGAGGGAAGAGACCCAGTACTTC; CDR3: CASSFIGREETQYF; D: TRBD2; J: TRBJ2-5; size: .; V: TRBV27
DNA: TGTGCCAGCAGCTTGGGGGGGGACCGTTTGAATGGCTACACCTTC; CDR3: CASSLGGDRLNGYTF; D: .; J: TRBJ1-2; size: .; V: TRBV5-4
DNA: TGTGCCAGCTCACCAGAAGGACTAGGGGGTAATGAGCAGTTCTTC; CDR3: CASSPEGLGGNEQFF; D: .; J: TRBJ2-1; size: .; V: TRBV18
DNA: TGTGCCAGCAGCGCCGACGGAGGCCCTGGAAACACCATATATTTT; CDR3: CASSADGGPGNTIYF; D: .; J: TRBJ1-3; size: .; V: TRBV2
DNA: TGTGCCAGCAGTTTACGGGGGGCCGATGAGCAGTTCTTC; CDR3: CASSLRGADEQFF; D: .; J: TRBJ2-1; size: .; V: TRBV28
DNA: TGTGCCAGCAGTGAGACAGGGGTCAATCAGCCCCAGCATTTT; CDR3: CASSETGVNQPQHF; D: TRBD1; J: TRBJ1-5; size: .; V: TRBV9
DNA: TGTGCCAGCAGCCTAGGGGGGGCAGGCAATCAGCCCCAGCATTTT; CDR3: CASSLGGAGNQPQHF; D: .; J: TRBJ1-5; size: .; V: TRBV5-6
DNA: TGTGCCAGTACCCGGGAGGGGCCACGGGATACGCAGTATTTT; CDR3: CASTREGPRDTQYF; D: TRBD2; J: TRBJ2-3; size: few; V: TRBV19
DNA: TGTGCCAGCAGCCTTTTTCCCGAGCGTAGCGGCTACACCTTC; CDR3: CASSLFPERSGYTF; D: .; J: TRBJ1-2; size: few; V: TRBV2
DNA: TGTGCCGTACTAGCGGGAGACTCAGATACGCAGTATTTT; CDR3: CAVLAGDSDTQYF; D: TRBD2; J: TRBJ2-3; size: .; V: TRBV27
DNA: TGTGCCAGCAGTTTAACAGGAGCCACAGATACGCAGTATTTT; CDR3: CASSLTGATDTQYF; D: .; J: TRBJ2-3; size: .; V: TRBV28
DNA: TGTGCCAGCAGTATGTTAGCGGGAGGTAGCGAGACCCAGTACTTC; CDR3: CASSMLAGGSETQYF; D: TRBD2; J: TRBJ2-5; size: .; V: TRBV6-5